These T cell receptor beta chains were read from a single sample in a study of spatial heterogeneity in lung cancer. MiXCR, run by TCRdb on the 5' RACE reads, gives a single entry per CDR3 protein. Seen here are about 45,000 distinct CDR3 sequences, 22% observed once, and the top ten hold 6.5% to 9%. Sample: PBMCs, taken at follow-up. The receptors shown here come from a female donor with early-stage non-small cell lung cancer. CDR3s include the opening cysteine and the closing phenylalanine or tryptophan. The order of the fields is V gene, CDR3 length, J gene, clone size, D gene, CDR3 DNA, CDR3 protein. The D gene is left open where the match is weak. The listing skips clone size in some rows; elsewhere it reads once, few, many or a size class.

TRBV5-1	16	TRBJ2-6	-	-	TGCGCCAGCAGCTTGGTAGGTGTTACTGGGGCCAACGTCCTGACTTTC	CASSLVGVTGANVLTF
TRBV30	12	TRBJ2-3	-	-	TGTGCCTGGAGTGTAGGCGCAGATACGCAGTATTTT	CAWSVGADTQYF
TRBV5-6	15	TRBJ2-2	many	TRBD2	TGTGCCAGCAGCTCGAGCGGGAGGTCCACCGGGGAGCTGTTTTTT	CASSSSGRSTGELFF
TRBV5-1	15	TRBJ2-6	-	-	TGCGCCAGCAGCGAGTTCCGGACTGGGGCCAACGTCCTGACTTTC	CASSEFRTGANVLTF
TRBV4-2	16	TRBJ2-3	few	TRBD2	TGTGCCAGCAGCCACGGGGGGGGAGAAAGCACAGATACGCAGTATTTT	CASSHGGGESTDTQYF
TRBV19	16	TRBJ2-2	-	TRBD2	TGTGCCAGTACTCCTCTTGCTAGCGGGGGGGTCTCGGAGCTGTTTTTT	CASTPLASGGVSELFF
TRBV7-6	14	TRBJ2-3	few	TRBD1	TGTGCCAGCAGCCGGGACAGGGGGAGAGATACGCAGTATTTT	CASSRDRGRDTQYF
TRBV7-3	13	TRBJ1-1	few	-	TGTGCCAGCAGCATCCCGGGACTCGGAGGAGCTTTCTTT	CASSIPGLGGAFF
TRBV11-2	16	TRBJ2-3	-	TRBD2	TGTGCCAGCAGCTTAGTGGCTAGCGGGGGCACAGATACGCAGTATTTT	CASSLVASGGTDTQYF
TRBV5-1	14	TRBJ1-1	many	TRBD1	TGCGCCAGCAGCCACGGACAGGGGAGAGGGGAGGCTTTCTTT	CASSHGQGRGEAFF
TRBV3-1	16	TRBJ2-6	-	-	TGTGCCAGCAGCCAAACGGGGTCCTCCGGGGCCAACGTCCTGACTTTC	CASSQTGSSGANVLTF
TRBV10-3	11	TRBJ2-5	many	-	TGTGCCATCGGGAGTACCGAGACCCAGTACTTC	CAIGSTETQYF
TRBV12-3/TRBV12-4	13	TRBJ2-1	-	TRBD2	TGTGCCAGCAGTTTTACTAGCGGCAATGAGCAGTTCTTC	CASSFTSGNEQFF
TRBV10-1	14	TRBJ2-4	many	-	TGCGCCAGCAGTGACTCAGGTCTGTCGAACATTCAGTACTTC	CASSDSGLSNIQYF
TRBV24-1	13	TRBJ2-5	many	-	TGTGCCACCAGTGACGGGACCCAAGAGACCCAGTACTTC	CATSDGTQETQYF
TRBV20-1	14	TRBJ2-1	few	TRBD1	TGCAGTGCCCCCCGGGACAGGGGATTTGGTGAGCAGTTCTTC	CSAPRDRGFGEQFF
TRBV11-3	14	TRBJ2-5	once	-	TGTGCCAGCAGCTTAGACAGGAGTCAAGAGACCCAGTACTTC	CASSLDRSQETQYF
TRBV12-3/TRBV12-4	16	TRBJ1-3	-	-	TGTGCCAGCAGTTTAGCCCTGGGGTCCACTGGAAACACCATATATTTT	CASSLALGSTGNTIYF
TRBV5-1	13	TRBJ2-5	-	-	TGCGCCAGCAGCTTGGGGCTAGCAGAGACCCAGTACTTC	CASSLGLAETQYF
TRBV4-1	14	TRBJ2-7	few	TRBD2	TGCGCCAGCAGCCCGGGACTAGCTCTTTCCGAGCAGTACTTC	CASSPGLALSEQYF
TRBV19	14	TRBJ1-1	many	-	TGTGCCAGTAGAGCCGGGGCGTCGTACACTGAAGCTTTCTTT	CASRAGASYTEAFF
TRBV7-9	15	TRBJ2-1	many	-	TGTGCCAGCAGCCGTTCAGGACACAAGTACAATGAGCAGTTCTTC	CASSRSGHKYNEQFF
TRBV2	13	TRBJ1-5	few	-	TGTGCCAGCTCTAACAGGGGCAATCAGCCCCAGCATTTT	CASSNRGNQPQHF
TRBV29-1	13	TRBJ2-3	few	-	TGCAGCGCGGAGAGGGTGAGGACAGATACGCAGTATTTT	CSAERVRTDTQYF